This TCR beta chain was sequenced in a study of identical twins. Concerning this clonotype itself: Its matching antigen is unknown.

General observations from the study: Conclusions were drawn cross-sectionally by statistical analysis, without following the same donors.

Trimming took 2 bases from V and 4 from J; bases not matched to a gene: 17. Germline V gene sequence: CDR1 DFQATT, CDR2 SNEGSKA (reference sequence). The CDR3 is 18 amino acids. A single record per CDR3 protein comes from TCRdb applying MiXCR to the 5' RACE reads. Among around 1.7 million distinct CDR3 sequences listed, about 31% were seen once. This sequence originates from a newborn girl in good health. Sample: cord blood. The chain joins TRBV20-1 to TRBJ2-1; 7 bases line up with TRBD2. This chain's CDR3 is CSARSRTSYQGVYNEQFF. The DNA for the CDR3 is TGCAGTGCTAGATCGAGGACTAGTTACCAAGGGGTATACAATGAGCAGTTCTTC.